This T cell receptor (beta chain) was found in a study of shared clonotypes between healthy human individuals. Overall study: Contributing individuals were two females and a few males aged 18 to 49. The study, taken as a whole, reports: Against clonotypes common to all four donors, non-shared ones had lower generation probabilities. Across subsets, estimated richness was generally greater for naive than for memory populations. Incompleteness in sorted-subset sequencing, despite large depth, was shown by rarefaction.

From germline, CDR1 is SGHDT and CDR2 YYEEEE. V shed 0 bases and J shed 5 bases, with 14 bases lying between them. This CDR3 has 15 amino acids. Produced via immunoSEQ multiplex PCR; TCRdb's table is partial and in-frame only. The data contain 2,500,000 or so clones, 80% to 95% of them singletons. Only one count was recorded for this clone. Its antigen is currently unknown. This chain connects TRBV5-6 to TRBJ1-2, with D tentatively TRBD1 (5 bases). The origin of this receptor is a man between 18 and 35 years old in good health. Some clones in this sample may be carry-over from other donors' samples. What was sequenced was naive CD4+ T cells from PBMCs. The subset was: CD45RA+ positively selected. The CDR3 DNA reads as TGTGCCAGCAGCTTGGGGGGCCCGCGGCGATATGGCTACACCTTC. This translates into CASSLGGPRRYGYTF. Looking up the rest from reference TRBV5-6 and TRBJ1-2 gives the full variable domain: DAGVTQSPTHLIKTRGQQVTLRCSPKSGHDTVSWYQQALGQGPQFIFQYYEEEERQRGNFPDRFSGHQFPNYSSELNVNALLLGDSALYLCASSLGGPRRYGYTFGSGTRLTVV.